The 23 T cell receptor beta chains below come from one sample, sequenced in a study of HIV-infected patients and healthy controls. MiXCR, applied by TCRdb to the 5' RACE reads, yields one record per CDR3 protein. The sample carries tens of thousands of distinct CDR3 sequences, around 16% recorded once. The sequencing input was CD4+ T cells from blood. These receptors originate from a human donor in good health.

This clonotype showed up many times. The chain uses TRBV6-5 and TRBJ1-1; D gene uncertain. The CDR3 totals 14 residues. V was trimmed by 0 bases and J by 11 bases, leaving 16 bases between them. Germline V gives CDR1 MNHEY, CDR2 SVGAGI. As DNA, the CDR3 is TGTGCCAGCAGTTACTCGATGTTGGGGAATTGGGCTTTCTTT. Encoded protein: CASSYSMLGNWAFF.

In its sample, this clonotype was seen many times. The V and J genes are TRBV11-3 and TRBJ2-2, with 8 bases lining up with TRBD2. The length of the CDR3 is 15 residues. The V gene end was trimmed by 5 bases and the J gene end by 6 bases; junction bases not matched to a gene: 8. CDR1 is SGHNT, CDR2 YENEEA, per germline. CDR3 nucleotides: TGTGCCAGCAGCCTTCTGAGCGGGGGTTCCGGGGAGCTGTTTTTT. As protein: CASSLLSGGSGELFF.

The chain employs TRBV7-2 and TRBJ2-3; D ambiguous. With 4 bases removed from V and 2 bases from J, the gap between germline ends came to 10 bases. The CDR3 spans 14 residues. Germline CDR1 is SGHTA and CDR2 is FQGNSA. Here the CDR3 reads CASSYRLVTDTQYF. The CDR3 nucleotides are TGTGCCAGCAGCTATCGCCTCGTCACAGATACGCAGTATTTT.

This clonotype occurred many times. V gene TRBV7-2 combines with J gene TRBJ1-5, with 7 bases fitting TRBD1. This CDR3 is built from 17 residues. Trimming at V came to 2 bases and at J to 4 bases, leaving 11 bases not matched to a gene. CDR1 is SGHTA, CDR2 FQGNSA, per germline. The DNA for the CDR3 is TGTGCCAGCAGCTTACCCCAGGACAGGAGCGATAATCAGCCCCAGCATTTT. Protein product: CASSLPQDRSDNQPQHF.

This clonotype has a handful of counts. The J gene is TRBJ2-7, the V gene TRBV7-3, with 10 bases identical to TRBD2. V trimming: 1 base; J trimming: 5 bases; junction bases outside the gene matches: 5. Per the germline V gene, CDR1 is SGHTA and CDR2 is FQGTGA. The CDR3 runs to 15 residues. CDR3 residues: CASSLKPSGSHEQYF. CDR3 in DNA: TGTGCCAGCAGCTTAAAACCTAGCGGGAGCCACGAGCAGTACTTC.

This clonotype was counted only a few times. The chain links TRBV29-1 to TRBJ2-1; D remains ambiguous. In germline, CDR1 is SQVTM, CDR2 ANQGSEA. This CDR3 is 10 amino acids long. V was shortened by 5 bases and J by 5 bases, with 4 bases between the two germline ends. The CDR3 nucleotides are TGCAGCGTTCGAGACAATGAGCAGTTCTTC. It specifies CSVRDNEQFF.

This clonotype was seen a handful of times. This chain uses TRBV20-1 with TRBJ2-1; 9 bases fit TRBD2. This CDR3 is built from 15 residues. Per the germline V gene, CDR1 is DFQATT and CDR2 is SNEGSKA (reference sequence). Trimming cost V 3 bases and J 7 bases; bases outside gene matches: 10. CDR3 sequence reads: CSASSRREGVNEQFF. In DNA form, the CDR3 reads TGCAGTGCTAGTAGTCGGCGGGAGGGGGTGAATGAGCAGTTCTTC.

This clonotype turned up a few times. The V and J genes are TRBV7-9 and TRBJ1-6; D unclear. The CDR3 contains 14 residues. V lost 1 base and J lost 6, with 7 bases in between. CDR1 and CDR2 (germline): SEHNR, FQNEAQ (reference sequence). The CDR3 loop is CASSLDSSNSPLHF. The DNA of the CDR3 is TGTGCCAGCAGCTTAGACAGCTCTAATTCACCCCTCCACTTT.

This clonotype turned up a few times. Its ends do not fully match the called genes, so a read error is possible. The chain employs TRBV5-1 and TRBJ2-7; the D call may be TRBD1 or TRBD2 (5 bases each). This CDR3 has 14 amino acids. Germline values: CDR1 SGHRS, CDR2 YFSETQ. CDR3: CASSFRADGGEQYF. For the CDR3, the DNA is TGCGCCAGTAGCTTCCGGGCCGATGGGGGCGAGCAGTACTTC. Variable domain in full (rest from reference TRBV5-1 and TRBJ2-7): KAGVTQTPRYLIKTRGQQVTLSCSPISGHRSVSWYQQTPGQGLQFLFEYFSETQRNKGNFPGRFSGRQFSNSRSEMNVSTLELGDSALYLCASSFRADGGEQYFGPGTRLTVT.

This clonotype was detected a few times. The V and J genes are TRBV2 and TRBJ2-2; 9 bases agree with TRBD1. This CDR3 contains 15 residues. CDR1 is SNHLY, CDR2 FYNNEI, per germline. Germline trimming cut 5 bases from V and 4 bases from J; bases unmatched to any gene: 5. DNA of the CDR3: TGTGCCAGCAGTAGGACAGGGGTTTTCACCGGGGAGCTGTTTTTT. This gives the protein CASSRTGVFTGELFF.

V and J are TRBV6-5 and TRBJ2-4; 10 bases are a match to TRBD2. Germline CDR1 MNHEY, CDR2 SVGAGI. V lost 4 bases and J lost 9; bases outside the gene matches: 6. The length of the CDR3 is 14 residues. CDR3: CASSFSGRASIQYF. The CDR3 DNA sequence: TGTGCCAGCAGTTTCAGCGGGAGGGCCTCCATTCAGTACTTC.

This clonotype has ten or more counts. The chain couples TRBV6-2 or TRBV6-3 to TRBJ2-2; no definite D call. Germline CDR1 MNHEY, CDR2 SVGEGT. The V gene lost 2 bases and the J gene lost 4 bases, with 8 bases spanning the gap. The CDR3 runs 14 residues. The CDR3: CASSYRAPTGELFF. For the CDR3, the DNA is TGTGCCAGCAGTTACCGGGCTCCCACCGGGGAGCTGTTTTTT.

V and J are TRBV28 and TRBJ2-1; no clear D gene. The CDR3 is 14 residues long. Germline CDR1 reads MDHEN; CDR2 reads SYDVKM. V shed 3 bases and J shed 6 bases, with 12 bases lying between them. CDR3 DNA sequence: TGTGCCAGCAGTTTGGCCCTTAGGGTCAATGAGCAGTTCTTC. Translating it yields CASSLALRVNEQFF.

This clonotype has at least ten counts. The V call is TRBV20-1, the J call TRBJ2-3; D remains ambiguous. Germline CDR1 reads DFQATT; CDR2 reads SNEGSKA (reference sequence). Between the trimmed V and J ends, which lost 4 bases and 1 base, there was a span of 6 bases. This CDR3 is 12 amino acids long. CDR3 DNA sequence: TGCAGTGCTAAGTACGGCACAGATACGCAGTATTTT. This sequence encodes CSAKYGTDTQYF.

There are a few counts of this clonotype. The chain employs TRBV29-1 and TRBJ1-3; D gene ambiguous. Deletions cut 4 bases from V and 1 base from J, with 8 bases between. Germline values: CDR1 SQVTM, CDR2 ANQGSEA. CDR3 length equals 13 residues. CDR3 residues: CSVAGRSGNTIYF. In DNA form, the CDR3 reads TGCAGCGTTGCCGGGAGATCTGGAAACACCATATATTTT.

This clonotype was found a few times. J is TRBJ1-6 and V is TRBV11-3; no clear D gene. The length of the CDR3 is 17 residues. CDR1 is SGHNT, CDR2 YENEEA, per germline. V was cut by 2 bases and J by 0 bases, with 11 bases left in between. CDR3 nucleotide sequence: TGTGCCAGCAGCTTAAGGTCTAGGAGCTCCTATAATTCACCCCTCCACTTT. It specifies CASSLRSRSSYNSPLHF.

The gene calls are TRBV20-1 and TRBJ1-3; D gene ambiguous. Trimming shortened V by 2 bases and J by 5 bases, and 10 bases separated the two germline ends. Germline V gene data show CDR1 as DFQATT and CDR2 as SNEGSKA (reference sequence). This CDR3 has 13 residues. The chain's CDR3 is CSARRELRNTIYF. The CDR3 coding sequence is TGCAGTGCTAGAAGGGAGTTGAGAAACACCATATATTTT.

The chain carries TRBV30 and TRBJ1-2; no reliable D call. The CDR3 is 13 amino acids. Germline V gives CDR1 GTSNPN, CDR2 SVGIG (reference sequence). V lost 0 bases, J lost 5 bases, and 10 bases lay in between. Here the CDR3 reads CAWSVRSSYGYTF. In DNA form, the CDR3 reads TGTGCCTGGAGTGTACGATCCAGTTATGGCTACACCTTC.

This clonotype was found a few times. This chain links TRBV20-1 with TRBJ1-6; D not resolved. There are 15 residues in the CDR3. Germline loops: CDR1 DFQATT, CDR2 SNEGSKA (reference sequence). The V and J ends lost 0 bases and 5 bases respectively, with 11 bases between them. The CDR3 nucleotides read TGCAGTGCTAGAGAGCGAGGGAGGGATAATTCACCCCTCCACTTT. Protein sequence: CSARERGRDNSPLHF.

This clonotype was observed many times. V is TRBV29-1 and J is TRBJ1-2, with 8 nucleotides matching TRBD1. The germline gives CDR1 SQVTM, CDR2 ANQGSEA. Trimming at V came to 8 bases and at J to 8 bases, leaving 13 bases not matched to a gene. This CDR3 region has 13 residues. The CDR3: CSIPGQGEGGYTF. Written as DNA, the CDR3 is TGCAGCATTCCCGGACAGGGTGAAGGCGGCTACACCTTC.

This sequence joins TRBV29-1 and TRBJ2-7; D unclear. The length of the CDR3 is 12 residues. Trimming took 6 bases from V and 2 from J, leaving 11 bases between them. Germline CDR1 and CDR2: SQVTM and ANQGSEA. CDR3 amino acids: CSVRVGPYEQYF. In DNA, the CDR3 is TGCAGCGTCAGAGTCGGTCCCTACGAGCAGTACTTC.

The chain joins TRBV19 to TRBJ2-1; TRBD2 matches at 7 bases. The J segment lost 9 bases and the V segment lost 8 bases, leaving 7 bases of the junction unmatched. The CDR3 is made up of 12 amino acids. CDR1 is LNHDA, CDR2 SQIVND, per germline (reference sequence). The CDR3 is CASATGGREQFF. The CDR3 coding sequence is TGTGCCAGTGCTACGGGAGGTCGTGAGCAGTTCTTC.

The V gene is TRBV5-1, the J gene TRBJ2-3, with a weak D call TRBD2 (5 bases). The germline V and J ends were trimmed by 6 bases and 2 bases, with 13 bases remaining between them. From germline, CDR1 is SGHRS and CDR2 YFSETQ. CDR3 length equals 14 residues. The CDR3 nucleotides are TGCGCCAGCAAAAGAAGTAGCGCCACAGATACGCAGTATTTT. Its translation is CASKRSSATDTQYF.